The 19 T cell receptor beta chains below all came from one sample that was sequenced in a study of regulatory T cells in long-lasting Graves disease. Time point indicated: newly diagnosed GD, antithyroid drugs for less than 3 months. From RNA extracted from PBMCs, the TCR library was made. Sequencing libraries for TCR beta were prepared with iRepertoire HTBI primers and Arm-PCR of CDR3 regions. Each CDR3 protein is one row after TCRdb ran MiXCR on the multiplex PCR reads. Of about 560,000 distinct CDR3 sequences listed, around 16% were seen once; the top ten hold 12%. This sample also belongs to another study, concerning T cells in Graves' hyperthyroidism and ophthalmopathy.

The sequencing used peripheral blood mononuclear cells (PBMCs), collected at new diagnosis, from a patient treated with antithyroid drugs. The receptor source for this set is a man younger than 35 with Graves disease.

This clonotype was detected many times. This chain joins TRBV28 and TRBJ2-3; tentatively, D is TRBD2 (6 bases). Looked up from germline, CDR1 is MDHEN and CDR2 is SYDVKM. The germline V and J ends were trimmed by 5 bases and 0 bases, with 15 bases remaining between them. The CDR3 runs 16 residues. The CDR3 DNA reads TGTGCCAGCAGTCCTCCGGGACTCATCAGCACAGATACGCAGTATTTT. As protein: CASSPPGLISTDTQYF.

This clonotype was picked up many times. CDR3 nucleotide sequence: TGTGCCAGCAGTTACGCTAGCGGGGCCATGAACACTGAAGCTTTCTTT. It specifies CASSYASGAMNTEAFF. The chain has TRBV6-5 and TRBJ1-1, with D perhaps matching TRBD1 (5 bases). Germline V gene sequence: CDR1 MNHEY, CDR2 SVGAGI. Trimming took off 2 bases at V and 0 bases at J, with 13 bases between the two ends. This CDR3 spans 16 amino acids.

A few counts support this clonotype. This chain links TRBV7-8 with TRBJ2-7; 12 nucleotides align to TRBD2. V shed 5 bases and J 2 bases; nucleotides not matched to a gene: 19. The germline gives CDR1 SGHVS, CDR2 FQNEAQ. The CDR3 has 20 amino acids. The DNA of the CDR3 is TGTGCCAGCAGCCCCCCCGGCCGACTAGCGGGAGACGCTAGCACCTACGAGCAGTACTTC. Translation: CASSPPGRLAGDASTYEQYF. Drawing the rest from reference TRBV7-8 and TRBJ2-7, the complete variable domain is GAGVSQSPRYKVAKRGQDVALRCDPISGHVSLFWYQQALGQGPEFLTYFQNEAQLDKSGLPSDRFFAERPEGSVSTLKIQRTQQEDSAVYLCASSPPGRLAGDASTYEQYFGPGTRLTVT.

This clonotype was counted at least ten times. Here the CDR3 DNA reads TGTGCCAGCAGTACCGCTAGCGGGATGGACACAGATACGCAGTATTTT. Protein product: CASSTASGMDTDTQYF. The rearrangement links TRBV27 to TRBJ2-3; 9 bases agree with TRBD2. The CDR3 covers 16 residues. CDR1 MNHEY and CDR2 SMNVEV come from the germline V gene (reference sequence). Trimming took 5 bases from V and 2 from J; bases not matched to a gene: 8.

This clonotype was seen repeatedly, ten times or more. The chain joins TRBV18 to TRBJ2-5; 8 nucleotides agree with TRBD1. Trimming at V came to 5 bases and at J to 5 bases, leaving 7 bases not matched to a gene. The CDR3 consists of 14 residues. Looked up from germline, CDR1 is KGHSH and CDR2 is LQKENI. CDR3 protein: CASSTSGGTETQYF. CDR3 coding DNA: TGTGCCAGCTCAACCTCAGGGGGCACGGAGACCCAGTACTTC. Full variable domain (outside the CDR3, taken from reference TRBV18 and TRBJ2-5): NAGVMQNPRHLVRRRGQEARLRCSPMKGHSHVYWYRQLPEEGLKFMVYLQKENIIDESGMPKERFSAEFPKEGPSILRIQQVVRGDSAAYFCASSTSGGTETQYFGPGTRLLVL.

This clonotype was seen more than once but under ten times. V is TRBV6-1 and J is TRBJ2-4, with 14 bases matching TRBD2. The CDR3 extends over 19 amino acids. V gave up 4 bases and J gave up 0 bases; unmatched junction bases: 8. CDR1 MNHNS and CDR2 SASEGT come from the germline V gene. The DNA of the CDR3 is TGTGCCAGCAGTGTCGGGACTAGCGGGAGAGTGGGAGCCAAAAACATTCAGTACTTC. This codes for CASSVGTSGRVGAKNIQYF.

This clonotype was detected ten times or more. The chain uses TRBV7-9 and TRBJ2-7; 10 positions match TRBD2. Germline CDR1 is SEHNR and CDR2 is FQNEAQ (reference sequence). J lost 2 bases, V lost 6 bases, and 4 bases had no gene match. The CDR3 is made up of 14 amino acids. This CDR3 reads CASSKSGRAYEQYF. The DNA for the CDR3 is TGTGCCAGCAGTAAAAGCGGGAGGGCCTACGAGCAGTACTTC.

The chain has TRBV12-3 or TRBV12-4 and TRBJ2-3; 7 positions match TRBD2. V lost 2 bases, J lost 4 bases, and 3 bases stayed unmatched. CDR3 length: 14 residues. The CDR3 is CASSLLAVSDTQYF. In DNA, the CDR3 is TGTGCCAGCAGTTTACTAGCGGTATCAGATACGCAGTATTTT.

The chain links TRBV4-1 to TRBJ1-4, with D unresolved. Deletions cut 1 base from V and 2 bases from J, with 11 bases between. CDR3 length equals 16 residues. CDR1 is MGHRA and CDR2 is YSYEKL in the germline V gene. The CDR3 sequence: CASSQVVELTNEKLFF. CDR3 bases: TGCGCCAGCAGCCAAGTGGTAGAGTTGACTAATGAAAAACTGTTTTTT.

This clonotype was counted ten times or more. DNA for the CDR3: TGTGCCAGCAGATACGGGAGGGACTCCTATAATTCACCCCTCCACTTT. Translating gives CASRYGRDSYNSPLHF. The J gene is TRBJ1-6, the V gene TRBV27, with D unclear. The germline V gene has CDR1 MNHEY and CDR2 SMNVEV (reference sequence). V lost 6 bases and J 0 bases, leaving 12 bases between the germline ends. This CDR3 is built from 16 residues.

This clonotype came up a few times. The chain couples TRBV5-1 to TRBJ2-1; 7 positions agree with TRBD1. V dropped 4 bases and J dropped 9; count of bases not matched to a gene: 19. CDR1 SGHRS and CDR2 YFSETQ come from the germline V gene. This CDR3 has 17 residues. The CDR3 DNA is TGCGCCAGCAGCACGATGGCGACAGGGCTGGGGATTGGTGAGCAGTTCTTC. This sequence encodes CASSTMATGLGIGEQFF. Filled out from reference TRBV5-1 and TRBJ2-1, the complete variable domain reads KAGVTQTPRYLIKTRGQQVTLSCSPISGHRSVSWYQQTPGQGLQFLFEYFSETQRNKGNFPGRFSGRQFSNSRSEMNVSTLELGDSALYLCASSTMATGLGIGEQFFGPGTRLTVL.

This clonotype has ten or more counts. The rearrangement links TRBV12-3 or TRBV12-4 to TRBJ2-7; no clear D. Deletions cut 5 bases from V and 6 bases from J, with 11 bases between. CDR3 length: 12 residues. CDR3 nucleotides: TGTGCCAGCAGTCGGGTCCTTCGCGAGCAGTACTTC. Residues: CASSRVLREQYF.

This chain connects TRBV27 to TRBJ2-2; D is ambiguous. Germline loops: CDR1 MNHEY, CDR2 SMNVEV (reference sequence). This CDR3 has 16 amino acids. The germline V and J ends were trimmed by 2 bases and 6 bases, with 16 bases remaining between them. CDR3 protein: CASSLVRVKDPGELFF. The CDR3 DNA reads TGTGCCAGCAGTTTAGTCCGGGTTAAGGACCCCGGGGAGCTGTTTTTT.

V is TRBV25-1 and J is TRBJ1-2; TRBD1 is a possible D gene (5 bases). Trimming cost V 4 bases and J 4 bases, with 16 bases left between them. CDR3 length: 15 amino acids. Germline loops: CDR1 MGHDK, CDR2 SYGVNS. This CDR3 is CASSASLGAAYGYTF. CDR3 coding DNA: TGTGCCAGCAGTGCCAGCCTAGGGGCGGCCTATGGCTACACCTTC.

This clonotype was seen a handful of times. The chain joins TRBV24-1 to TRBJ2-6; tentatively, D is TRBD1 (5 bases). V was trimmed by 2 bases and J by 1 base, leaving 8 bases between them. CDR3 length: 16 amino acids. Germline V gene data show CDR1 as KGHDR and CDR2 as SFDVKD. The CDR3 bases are TGTGCCACCAGTGATTACCCAGGGTCTGGGGCCAACGTCCTGACTTTC. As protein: CATSDYPGSGANVLTF.

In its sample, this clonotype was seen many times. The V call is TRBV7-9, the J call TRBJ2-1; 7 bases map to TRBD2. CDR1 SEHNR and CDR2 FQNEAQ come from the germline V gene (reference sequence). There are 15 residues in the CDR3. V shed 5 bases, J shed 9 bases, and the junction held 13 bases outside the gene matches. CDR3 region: CASSHLGLEASEQFF. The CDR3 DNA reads TGTGCCAGCAGCCATCTCGGACTAGAGGCAAGTGAGCAGTTCTTC.

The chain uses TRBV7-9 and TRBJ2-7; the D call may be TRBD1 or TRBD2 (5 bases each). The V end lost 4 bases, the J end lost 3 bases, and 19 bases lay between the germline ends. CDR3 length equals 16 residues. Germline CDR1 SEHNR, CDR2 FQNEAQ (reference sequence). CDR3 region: CASSSPRFGGIYEQYF. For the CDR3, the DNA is TGTGCCAGCAGCTCTCCACGGTTTGGGGGAATCTACGAGCAGTACTTC.

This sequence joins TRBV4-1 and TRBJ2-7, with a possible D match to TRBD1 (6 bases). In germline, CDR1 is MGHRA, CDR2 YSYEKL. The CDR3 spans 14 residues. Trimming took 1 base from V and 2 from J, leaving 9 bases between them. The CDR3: CASSQVQGTYEQYF. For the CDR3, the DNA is TGCGCCAGCAGCCAAGTACAGGGCACCTACGAGCAGTACTTC.

The chain's CDR3 is CASSLGTGGHEQYF. The CDR3 nucleotides are TGTGCCAGCAGCTTGGGGACAGGGGGCCACGAGCAGTACTTC. This chain joins TRBV7-3 and TRBJ2-7; 12 positions match TRBD1. This CDR3 region has 14 residues. The V gene's germline CDR1 is SGHTA and CDR2 FQGTGA. Losses at the gene ends were 3 bases for V and 5 bases for J; bases not matched to a gene: 2.